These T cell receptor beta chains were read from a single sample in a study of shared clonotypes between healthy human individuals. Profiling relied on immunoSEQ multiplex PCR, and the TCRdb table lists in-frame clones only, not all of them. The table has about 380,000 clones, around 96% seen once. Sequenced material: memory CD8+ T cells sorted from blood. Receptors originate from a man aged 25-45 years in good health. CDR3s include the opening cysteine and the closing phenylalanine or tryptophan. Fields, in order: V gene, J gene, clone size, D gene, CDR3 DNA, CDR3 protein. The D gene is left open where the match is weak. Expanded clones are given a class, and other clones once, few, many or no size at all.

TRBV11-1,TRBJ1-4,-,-,TGTGCCAGCAGCTCGCGGCCTGTCGGGGAAAAACTGTTTTTT,CASSSRPVGEKLFF
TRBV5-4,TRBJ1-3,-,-,TGTGCCAGCAGCTTGGCTTCGGCAGCTGGAAACACCATATATTTT,CASSLASAAGNTIYF
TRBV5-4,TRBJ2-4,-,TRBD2,TGTGCCAGCAGCGGCGAGCGGGAGGGGAGTAACAAAAACATTCAGTACTTC,CASSGEREGSNKNIQYF
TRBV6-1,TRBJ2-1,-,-,TGTGCCAGCAGTGATTGGGCTAGCCATACCTACAATGAGCAGTTCTTC,CASSDWASHTYNEQFF
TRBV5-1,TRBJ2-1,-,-,TGCGCCAGCAGCTTGTATCCCCCGCCTAGTGAGCAGTTCTTC,CASSLYPPPSEQFF
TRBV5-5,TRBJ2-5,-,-,TGTGCCAGCAGCTACCCCACGACAGGCACCCAAGAGACTCAGTACTTC,CASSYPTTGTQETQYF
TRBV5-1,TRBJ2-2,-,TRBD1,TGCGCCAGCAGCCCGGACAGGGCGAACACCGGGGAGCTGTTTTTT,CASSPDRANTGELFF
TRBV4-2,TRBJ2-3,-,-,TGTGCCAGCAGCCAAGAGTGGGTGCTGCCGGATACGCAGTATTTT,CASSQEWVLPDTQYF
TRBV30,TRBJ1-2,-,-,TGTGCCTGGATTTGGGGGTTTGGTGGCTACACCTTC,CAWIWGFGGYTF
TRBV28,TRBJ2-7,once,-,TGTGCCAGCAGTTCCGGGACCGTCTCCTACGAGCAGTACTTC,CASSSGTVSYEQYF
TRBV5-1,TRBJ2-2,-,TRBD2,TGCGCCAGCAGCTTGGCGGGGGGATCGAACACCGGGGAGCTGTTTTTT,CASSLAGGSNTGELFF
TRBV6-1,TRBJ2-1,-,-,TGTGCCAGCAGTGCTACTAACTACAATGAGCAGTTCTTC,CASSATNYNEQFF
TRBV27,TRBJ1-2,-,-,TGTGCCAGCAGAAACAGGGAGAGTGGCTACACCTTC,CASRNRESGYTF
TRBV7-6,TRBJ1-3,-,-,TGTGCCAGCAGCTTATCGGAACGAACTGGAAACACCATATATTTT,CASSLSERTGNTIYF
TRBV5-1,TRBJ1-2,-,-,TGCGCCAGCAGGCCCGACACGCGCGGCTACACCTTC,CASRPDTRGYTF
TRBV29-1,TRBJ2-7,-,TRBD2,TGCAGCGTTGCTAGCGGACACTACGAGCAGTACTTC,CSVASGHYEQYF
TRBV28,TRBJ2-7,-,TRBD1,TGTGCCAGCAGTCTAGGACAGGGACGAGCCTACGAGCAGTACTTC,CASSLGQGRAYEQYF
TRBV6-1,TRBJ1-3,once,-,TGTGCCAGCAGTGAAACAGGGGGAAACACCATATATTTT,CASSETGGNTIYF
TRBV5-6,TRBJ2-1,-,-,TGTGCCAGCAGCTTGAACGTGCTACCCTCCTACAATGAGCAGTTCTTC,CASSLNVLPSYNEQFF
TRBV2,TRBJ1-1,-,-,TGTGCCAGCAGTCGGGACACGAACACTGAAGCTTTCTTT,CASSRDTNTEAFF
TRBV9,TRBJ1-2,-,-,TGTGCCAGCAGCCTACAGGACTGGGACTATGGCTACACCTTC,CASSLQDWDYGYTF
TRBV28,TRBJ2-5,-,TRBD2,TGTGCCAGCAAGACTAGCGGGAGGCAAGAGACCCAGTACTTC,CASKTSGRQETQYF
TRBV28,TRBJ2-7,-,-,TGTGCCAGCAGTTTCCCGGACGGTTCCTACGAGCAGTACTTC,CASSFPDGSYEQYF
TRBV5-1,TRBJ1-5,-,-,TGCGCCAGCACCAAGTTAGATGACAATCAGCCCCAGCATTTT,CASTKLDDNQPQHF
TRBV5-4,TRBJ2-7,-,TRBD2,TGTGCCAGCAGTTCCGGACTAGCGGACTCCTACGAGCAGTACTTC,CASSSGLADSYEQYF
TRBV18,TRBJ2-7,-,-,TGTGCCAGCTCAAATTACGGGGGCGCTGGGGGTTACGAGCAGTACTTC,CASSNYGGAGGYEQYF
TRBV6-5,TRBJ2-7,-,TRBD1,TGTGCCAGCAGTTACACCACAGGGGGTATCTACGAGCAGTACTTC,CASSYTTGGIYEQYF
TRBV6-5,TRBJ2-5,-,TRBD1,TGTGCCAGCAGTTACCAAAGACGGACAGGGCGGGAGACCCAGTACTTC,CASSYQRRTGRETQYF
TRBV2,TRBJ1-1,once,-,TGTGCCAACCCTACAGGGAACGGGACTTTCTTT,CANPTGNGTFF
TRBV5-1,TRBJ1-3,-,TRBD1,TGCGCCAGCAGCTTGCAACCGACAGGGGGAAACACCATATATTTT,CASSLQPTGGNTIYF
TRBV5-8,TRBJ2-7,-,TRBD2,TGTGCCAGCAGCTTTGCGGGGGGCGATCATTTCTACGAGCAGTACTTC,CASSFAGGDHFYEQYF